The clone carrying this TCR beta chain was counted between two and nine times. Semi-nested PCR with Nested Universal Primer A followed constant-region reverse priming of full-length variable regions. TCRdb reanalysed the 5' RACE reads using MiXCR and keeps one entry per CDR3 protein. The sample carries roughly 8,600 distinct CDR3 sequences, around 56% recorded once. The V and J ends lost 5 bases and 5 bases, in that order; junction bases with no gene match: 6. The CDR3 spans 14 residues. In germline, CDR1 is KGHSH, CDR2 LQKENI. V gene TRBV18 combines with J gene TRBJ2-7; 10 nucleotides line up with TRBD1. The TCR comes from a female donor with breast cancer. Input material: memory CD4+ T cells sorted from a lymph node. Specified subset: memory CD4+ T cells, CD4+CD45RO+CD25-. CDR3 sequence: CASSVGTGDHEQYF. CDR3 sequence (DNA): TGTGCCAGCTCAGTCGGGACAGGGGACCACGAGCAGTACTTC.